These 14 T cell receptor beta chains share one sample of origin, sequenced in a study of T cell repertoires in cytomegalovirus infection. Their antigen targets remain unknown. TCRdb re-analysed the reads in MiXCR, keeping a single row per CDR3 protein. The sample consists of hundreds of thousands of distinct CDR3 sequences, around 31% of them appearing once. The sample here was cultured PBMCs, taken from culture after CMV antigen stimulation. The receptors were gathered from a human donor in good health (CMV status not recorded). Some clones in this sample may be carry-over from other donors' samples.

This clonotype turned up a few times. This rearrangement joins TRBV11-3 to TRBJ2-1; 16 bases are a match to TRBD2. Losses at the gene ends were 5 bases for V and 10 bases for J; bases not matched to a gene: 5. Per germline, CDR1 SGHNT and CDR2 YENEEA. The CDR3 is 15 amino acids. In DNA, the CDR3 is TGTGCCAGCAGCGACGGGACTAGCGGGAGGGGGGAGCAGTTCTTC. Translating gives CASSDGTSGRGEQFF.

This chain links TRBV12-5 with TRBJ2-2, with TRBD1 matching 8 bases. CDR1 is LGHNT and CDR2 is FRNRAP in the germline V gene. V was clipped by 2 bases and J by 3 bases; unmatched bases: 5. The CDR3 covers 16 residues. The chain's CDR3 is CASGLPGQEYTGELFF. In DNA form, the CDR3 reads TGTGCTAGTGGTTTGCCGGGACAGGAGTACACCGGGGAGCTGTTTTTT. Together with reference TRBV12-5 and TRBJ2-2, the CDR3 gives the full variable domain: DARVTQTPRHKVTEMGQEVTMRCQPILGHNTVFWYRQTMMQGLELLAYFRNRAPLDDSGMPKDRFSAEMPDATLATLKIQPSEPRDSAVYFCASGLPGQEYTGELFFGEGSRLTVL.

This clonotype was seen more than once but under ten times. The J gene is TRBJ1-4, the V gene TRBV20-1; 8 positions match TRBD1. The CDR3 sequence is 15 residues long. In germline, CDR1 is DFQATT, CDR2 SNEGSKA (reference sequence). V was clipped by 6 bases and J by 4 bases; unmatched bases: 10. The DNA of the CDR3 is TGCAGTGCAAGGACAGGGTTGGTCTATAATGAAAAACTGTTTTTT. Residues: CSARTGLVYNEKLFF.

The rearrangement links TRBV19 to TRBJ1-2, with 9 positions matching TRBD1. The J segment lost 4 bases and the V segment lost 5 bases, leaving 14 bases of the junction unmatched. CDR1 and CDR2 from the germline V gene are LNHDA and SQIVND (reference sequence). This CDR3 spans 17 amino acids. Here the CDR3 reads CASSPLLPGQGGYGYTF. CDR3 nucleotide sequence: TGTGCCAGTAGTCCCCTCCTACCGGGACAGGGAGGCTATGGCTACACCTTC.

This clonotype was picked up many times. The chain carries TRBV7-8 and TRBJ1-1, with 8 bases that match TRBD1. CDR1 and CDR2 from the germline V gene are SGHVS and FQNEAQ. The CDR3 runs 17 residues. The V segment lost 5 bases and the J segment 3 bases; nucleotides outside the gene matches: 14. The CDR3 DNA reads as TGTGCCAGCAGCCTCCCGTTGACAGGGGTTAGAGACACTGAAGCTTTCTTT. It codes for CASSLPLTGVRDTEAFF.

V usage is TRBV12-3 or TRBV12-4 and J usage is TRBJ1-4; 7 bases agree with TRBD1. CDR3 length: 14 amino acids. V shed 5 bases and J 4 bases; nucleotides not matched to a gene: 4. The CDR3, as DNA: TGTGCCAGCAGTGTCCGGGACAGTAATGAAAAACTGTTTTTT. It translates to CASSVRDSNEKLFF.

This clonotype turned up a few times. CDR3 nucleotides: TGTGCCAGTAGTACCGAAAAGACACCTCTCAATTCCTACGAGCAGTACTTC. Its translation: CASSTEKTPLNSYEQYF. V and J are TRBV19 and TRBJ2-7, with unresolved D. Germline-derived CDR1 and CDR2 are LNHDA and SQIVND (reference sequence). Trimming pared 4 bases from V and 1 base from J, leaving 20 bases between. The CDR3 is 17 amino acids.

The J gene is TRBJ2-3, the V gene TRBV18, with 10 nucleotides matching TRBD2. Trimming cost V 6 bases and J 4 bases; bases outside gene matches: 13. The CDR3 is 17 residues long. Per germline, CDR1 KGHSH and CDR2 LQKENI. The chain's CDR3 is CASSNEASGSGPDTQYF. CDR3 sequence (DNA): TGTGCCAGCTCGAATGAGGCTAGCGGGAGTGGCCCAGATACGCAGTATTTT.

Worth noting for this clonotype: A junction end diverges from the germline sequence, so it may reflect a read error. The CDR3: CASSLSGQKLVNQPQHF. CDR3 bases: TGTGCCAGCAGTCTATCGGGGCAGAAGTTGGTCAATCAGCCCCAGCATTTT. The chain recombines TRBV27 with TRBJ1-5; D is possibly TRBD1 (5 bases). Per germline, CDR1 MNHEY and CDR2 SMNVEV (reference sequence). The CDR3 runs to 17 residues.

The rearrangement joins TRBV4-3 to TRBJ2-1; D gene unclear. Trimming took 3 bases from V and 0 from J, leaving 6 bases between them. Looked up from germline, CDR1 is LGHNA and CDR2 is YSLEER. The CDR3 totals 14 residues. In DNA, the CDR3 is TGCGCCAGCAGCCAGATGGCCTCCTACAATGAGCAGTTCTTC. The encoded protein is CASSQMASYNEQFF.

The V and J genes are TRBV12-3 or TRBV12-4 and TRBJ1-3; D gene uncertain. CDR3 length equals 13 residues. Trimming removed 10 bases at V and 7 bases at J, with 17 bases between. Here the CDR3 DNA reads TGTGCCACCTCGGGAGCCCTCGGGAACACCATATATTTT. It translates to CATSGALGNTIYF.

This clonotype was found many times. The chain has TRBV7-2 and TRBJ1-1; D is uncertain. CDR3 size: 17 residues. The V gene lost 1 base and the J gene lost 3 bases, with 18 bases spanning the gap. Germline V gene sequence: CDR1 SGHTA, CDR2 FQGNSA. CDR3 coding DNA: TGTGCCAGCAGCTTAGAAGGTTATCGGGGTGAATACACTGAAGCTTTCTTT. It is translated as CASSLEGYRGEYTEAFF. Combining the CDR3 with reference TRBV7-2 and TRBJ1-1 gives the whole variable domain GAGVSQSPSNKVTEKGKDVELRCDPISGHTALYWYRQSLGQGLEFLIYFQGNSAPDKSGLPSDRFSAERTGGSVSTLTIQRTQQEDSAVYLCASSLEGYRGEYTEAFFGQGTRLTVV.

This rearrangement joins TRBV4-1 to TRBJ1-5; weak D call: TRBD1 (6 bases). The germline V and J ends were trimmed by 4 bases and 3 bases, with 16 bases remaining between them. The CDR3 is 16 amino acids. Germline V gene lookup returns CDR1 MGHRA and CDR2 YSYEKL. CDR3 nucleotide sequence: TGCGCCAGCAGCCGAAAACAGGGTGGGGACAATCAGCCCCAGCATTTT. Encoded protein: CASSRKQGGDNQPQHF.

This clonotype appeared many times. The gene calls are TRBV6-1 and TRBJ1-1; TRBD1 might be the D (5 bases). Germline CDR1 MNHNS, CDR2 SASEGT. The CDR3 runs 20 residues. Trimming removed 0 bases at V and 1 base at J, with 24 bases between. The CDR3, as DNA: TGTGCCAGCAGTGAAGCGTTCGCCAGGCACCGGGACTGGGGGAACACTGAAGCTTTCTTT. Its translation is CASSEAFARHRDWGNTEAFF.